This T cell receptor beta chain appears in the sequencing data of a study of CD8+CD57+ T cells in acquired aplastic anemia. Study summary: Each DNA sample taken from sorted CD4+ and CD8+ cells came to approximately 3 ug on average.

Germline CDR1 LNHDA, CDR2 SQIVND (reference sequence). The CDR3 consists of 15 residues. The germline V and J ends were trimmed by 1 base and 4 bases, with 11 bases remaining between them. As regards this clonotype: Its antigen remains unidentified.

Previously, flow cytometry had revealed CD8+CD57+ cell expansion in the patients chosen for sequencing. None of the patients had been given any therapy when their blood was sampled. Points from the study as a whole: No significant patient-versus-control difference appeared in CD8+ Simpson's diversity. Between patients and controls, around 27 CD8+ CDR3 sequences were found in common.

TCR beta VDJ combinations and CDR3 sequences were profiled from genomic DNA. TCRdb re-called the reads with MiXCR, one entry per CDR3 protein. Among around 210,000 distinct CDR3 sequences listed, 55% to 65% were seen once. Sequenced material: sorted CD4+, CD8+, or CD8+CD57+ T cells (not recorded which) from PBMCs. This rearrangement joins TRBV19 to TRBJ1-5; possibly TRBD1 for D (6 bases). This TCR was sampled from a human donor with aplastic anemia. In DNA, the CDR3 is TGTGCCAGTAGTATAGGGACAGTGGAGAATCAGCCCCAGCATTTT. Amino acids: CASSIGTVENQPQHF.